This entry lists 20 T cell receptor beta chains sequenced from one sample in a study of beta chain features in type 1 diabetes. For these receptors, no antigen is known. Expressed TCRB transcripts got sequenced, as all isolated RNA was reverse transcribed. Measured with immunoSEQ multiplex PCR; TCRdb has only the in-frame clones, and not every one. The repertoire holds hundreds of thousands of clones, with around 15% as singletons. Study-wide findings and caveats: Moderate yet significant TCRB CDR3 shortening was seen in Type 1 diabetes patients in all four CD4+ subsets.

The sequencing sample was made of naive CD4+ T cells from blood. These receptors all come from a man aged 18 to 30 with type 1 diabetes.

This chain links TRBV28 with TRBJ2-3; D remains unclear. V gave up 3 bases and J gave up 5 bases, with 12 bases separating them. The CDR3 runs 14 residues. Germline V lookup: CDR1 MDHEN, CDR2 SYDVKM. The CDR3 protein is CASSFGLSGDTQYF. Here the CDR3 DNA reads TGTGCCAGCAGTTTTGGCCTATCGGGAGATACGCAGTATTTT. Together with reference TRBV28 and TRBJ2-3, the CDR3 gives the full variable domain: DVKVTQSSRYLVKRTGEKVFLECVQDMDHENMFWYRQDPGLGLRLIYFSYDVKMKEKGDIPEGYSVSREKKERFSLILESASTNQTSMYLCASSFGLSGDTQYFGPGTRLTVL.

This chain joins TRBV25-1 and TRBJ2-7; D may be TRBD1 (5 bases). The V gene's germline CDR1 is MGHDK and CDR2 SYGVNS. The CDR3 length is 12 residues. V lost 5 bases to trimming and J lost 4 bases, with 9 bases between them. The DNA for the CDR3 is TGTGCCAGCAGTCGACAGCCATACGAGCAGTACTTC. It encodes CASSRQPYEQYF.

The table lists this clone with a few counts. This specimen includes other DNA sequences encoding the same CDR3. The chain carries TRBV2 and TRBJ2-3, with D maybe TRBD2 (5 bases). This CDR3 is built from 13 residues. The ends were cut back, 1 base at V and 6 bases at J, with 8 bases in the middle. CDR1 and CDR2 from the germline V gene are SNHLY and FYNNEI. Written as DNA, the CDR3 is TGTGCCAGCAGTGAAGGCCGAGGGGATACGCAGTATTTT. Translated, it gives CASSEGRGDTQYF.

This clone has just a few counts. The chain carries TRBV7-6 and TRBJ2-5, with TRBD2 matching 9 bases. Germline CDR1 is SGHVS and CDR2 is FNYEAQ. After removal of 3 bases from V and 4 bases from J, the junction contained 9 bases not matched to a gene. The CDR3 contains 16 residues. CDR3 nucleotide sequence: TGTGCCAGCAGCTTCGAAGGGGGACTAGCACGAGAGACCCAGTACTTC. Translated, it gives CASSFEGGLARETQYF.

The CDR3: CASSPQGPEAFF. The CDR3 nucleotides are TGTGCCAGCAGCCCACAGGGACCTGAAGCTTTCTTT. This chain links TRBV7-2 with TRBJ1-1, with D possibly TRBD1 on 6 matching bases. The CDR3 covers 12 residues. Germline CDR1 SGHTA, CDR2 FQGNSA. V gave up 5 bases and J gave up 6 bases, with 10 bases separating them.

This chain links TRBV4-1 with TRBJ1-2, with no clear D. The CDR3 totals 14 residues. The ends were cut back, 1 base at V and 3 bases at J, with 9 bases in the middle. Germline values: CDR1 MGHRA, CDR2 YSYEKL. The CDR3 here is CASSQGGIDYGYTF. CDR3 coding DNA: TGCGCCAGCAGCCAAGGGGGAATTGACTATGGCTACACCTTC.

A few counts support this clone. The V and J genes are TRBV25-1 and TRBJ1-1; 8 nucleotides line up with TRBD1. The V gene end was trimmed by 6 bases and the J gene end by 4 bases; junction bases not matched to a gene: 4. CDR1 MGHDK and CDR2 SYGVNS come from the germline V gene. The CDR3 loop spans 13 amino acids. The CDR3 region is CASSNTGGTEAFF. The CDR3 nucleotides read TGTGCCAGCAGCAATACAGGGGGCACTGAAGCTTTCTTT.

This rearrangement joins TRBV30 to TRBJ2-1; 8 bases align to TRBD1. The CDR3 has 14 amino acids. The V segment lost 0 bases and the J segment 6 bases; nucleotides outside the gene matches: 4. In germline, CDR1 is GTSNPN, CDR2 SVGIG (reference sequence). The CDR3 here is CAWSVLDRVNEQFF. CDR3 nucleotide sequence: TGTGCCTGGAGTGTACTGGACAGGGTCAATGAGCAGTTCTTC.

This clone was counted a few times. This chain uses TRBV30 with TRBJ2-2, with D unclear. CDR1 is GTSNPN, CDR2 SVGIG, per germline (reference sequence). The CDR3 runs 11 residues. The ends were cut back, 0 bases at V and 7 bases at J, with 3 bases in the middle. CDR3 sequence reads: CAWSVGGELFF. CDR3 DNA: TGTGCCTGGAGTGTGGGCGGGGAGCTGTTTTTT.

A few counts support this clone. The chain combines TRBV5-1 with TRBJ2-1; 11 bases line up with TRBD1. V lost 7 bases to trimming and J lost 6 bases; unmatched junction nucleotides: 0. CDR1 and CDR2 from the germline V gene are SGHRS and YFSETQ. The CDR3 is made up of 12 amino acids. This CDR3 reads CASGQGANEQFF. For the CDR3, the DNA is TGCGCCAGCGGACAGGGGGCCAATGAGCAGTTCTTC.

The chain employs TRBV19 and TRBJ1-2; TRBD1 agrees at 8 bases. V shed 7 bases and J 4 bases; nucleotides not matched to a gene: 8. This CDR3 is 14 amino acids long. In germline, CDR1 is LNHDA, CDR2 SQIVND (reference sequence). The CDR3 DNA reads TGTGCCAGTACCGTGACAGGGGTCGCCTATGGCTACACCTTC. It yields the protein CASTVTGVAYGYTF.

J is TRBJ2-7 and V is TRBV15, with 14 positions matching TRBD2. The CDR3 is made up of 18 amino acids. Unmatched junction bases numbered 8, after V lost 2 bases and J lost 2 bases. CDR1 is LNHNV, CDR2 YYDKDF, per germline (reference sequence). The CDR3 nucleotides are TGTGCCACCAGCAGACCCGGGACTAGCGGGAGTCTAGCCTACGAGCAGTACTTC. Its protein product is CATSRPGTSGSLAYEQYF.

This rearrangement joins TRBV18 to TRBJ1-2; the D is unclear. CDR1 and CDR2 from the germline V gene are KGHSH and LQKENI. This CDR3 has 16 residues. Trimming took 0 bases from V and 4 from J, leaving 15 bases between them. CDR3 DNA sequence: TGTGCCAGCTCACCACCGGTTACAAGGGTTATCTATGGCTACACCTTC. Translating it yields CASSPPVTRVIYGYTF.

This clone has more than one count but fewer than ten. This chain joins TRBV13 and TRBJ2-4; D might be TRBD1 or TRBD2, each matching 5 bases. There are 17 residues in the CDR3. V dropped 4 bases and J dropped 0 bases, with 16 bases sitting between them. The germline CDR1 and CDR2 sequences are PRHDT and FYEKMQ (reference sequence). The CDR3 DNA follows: TGTGCCAGCAGCTCAGCCGGGACGTTCCTAGCCAAAAACATTCAGTACTTC. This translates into CASSSAGTFLAKNIQYF.

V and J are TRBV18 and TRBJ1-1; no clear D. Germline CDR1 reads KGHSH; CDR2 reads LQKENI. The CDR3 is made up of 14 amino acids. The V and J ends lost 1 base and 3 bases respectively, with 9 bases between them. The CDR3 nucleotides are TGTGCCAGCTCACCACAGGGCAAGGACACTGAAGCTTTCTTT. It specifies CASSPQGKDTEAFF.

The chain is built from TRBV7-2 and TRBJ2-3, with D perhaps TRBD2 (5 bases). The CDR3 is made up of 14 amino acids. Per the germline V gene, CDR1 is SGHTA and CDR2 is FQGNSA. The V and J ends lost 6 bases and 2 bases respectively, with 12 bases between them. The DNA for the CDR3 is TGTGCCAGCAGTCCGAGGGCCCTCACAGATACGCAGTATTTT. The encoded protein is CASSPRALTDTQYF.

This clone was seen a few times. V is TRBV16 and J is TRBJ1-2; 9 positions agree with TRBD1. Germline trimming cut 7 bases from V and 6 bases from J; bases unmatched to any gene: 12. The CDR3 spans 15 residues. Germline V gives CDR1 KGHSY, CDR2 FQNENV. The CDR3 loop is CASTGQGLRSHGYTF. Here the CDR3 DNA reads TGTGCCAGCACGGGACAGGGACTGCGTTCGCATGGCTACACCTTC.

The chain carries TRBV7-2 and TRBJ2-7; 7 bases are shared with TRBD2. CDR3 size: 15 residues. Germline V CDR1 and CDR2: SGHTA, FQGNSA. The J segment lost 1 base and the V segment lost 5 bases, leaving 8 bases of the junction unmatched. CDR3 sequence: CASSPTGTISYEQYF. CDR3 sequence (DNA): TGTGCCAGCAGCCCCACCGGGACTATTTCCTACGAGCAGTACTTC.

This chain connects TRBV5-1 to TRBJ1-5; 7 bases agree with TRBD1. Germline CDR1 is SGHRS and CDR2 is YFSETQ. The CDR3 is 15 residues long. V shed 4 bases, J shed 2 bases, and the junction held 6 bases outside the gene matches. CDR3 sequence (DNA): TGCGCCAGCAGCCCGAGGACAGGAGGCAATCAGCCCCAGCATTTT. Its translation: CASSPRTGGNQPQHF.

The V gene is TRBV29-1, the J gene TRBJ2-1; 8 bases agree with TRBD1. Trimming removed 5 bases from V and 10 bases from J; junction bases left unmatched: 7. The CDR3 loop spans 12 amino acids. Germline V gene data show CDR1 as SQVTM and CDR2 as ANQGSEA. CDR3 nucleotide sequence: TGCAGCGTTTCCAAAGACAGGGGCGAGCAGTTCTTC. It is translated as CSVSKDRGEQFF.